The rows below give T cell receptor beta chains drawn from one sample of a study of blood T cell repertoires in COVID-19. Clones were read by immunoSEQ multiplex PCR, and TCRdb kept only the in-frame ones, dropping some. This table has almost 95,000 clones, approximately 83% appearing once. Sequencing was carried out using peripheral blood. Receptors originate from a man in his fifties or sixties with acute or convalescent COVID-19. Both conserved end residues are trimmed from each CDR3. Each record gives: J gene, V gene, CDR3 protein.

TRBJ2-7	TRBV5-1	ASSGTGRLSYEQY
TRBJ1-2	TRBV29-1	SVEDRENYGYT
TRBJ2-3	TRBV5-1	ASSLGLAGGSTDTQY
TRBJ2-1	TRBV12-5	ASGLVRLSWAATYNEQF
TRBJ2-1	TRBV30	AWSGWTSGGALFSYNEQF
TRBJ2-7	TRBV12-5	ASGLGHQQY
TRBJ1-6	TRBV5-1	ASSLGQEYNSPLH
TRBJ2-3	TRBV2	ASSAGTITDTQY
TRBJ2-1	TRBV28	ASTAVDSYNEQF
TRBJ1-2	TRBV5-1	ASSQTGLNYGYT
TRBJ1-2	TRBV2	ASSVEQGRYGYT
TRBJ1-2	TRBV30	AWRGQGAYYGYT
TRBJ2-1	TRBV27	ASSPRTGTGEQF
TRBJ1-2	TRBV7-9	ASRDTGVAGYT
TRBJ1-1	TRBV2	ASRARTGGFGEAF
TRBJ1-3	TRBV28	ASSSGQDSGNTIY
TRBJ2-7	TRBV3-1/TRBV3-2	ASSPEVGEQY
TRBJ2-7	TRBV28	ASSGTPTYEQY
TRBJ1-3	TRBV7-3	ASSTGTGPGNTIY
TRBJ2-5	TRBV5-4	ASSLDVRGGRETQY
TRBJ2-4	TRBV24-1	ATIPRDSKNIQY
TRBJ1-2	TRBV19	ASRPRTGGIGDGYT
TRBJ2-7	TRBV5-1	ASSRTGESYEQY
TRBJ2-3	TRBV10-3	AISDLGGGKITDTQY
TRBJ2-1	TRBV9	ASSPGGLSYNEQF
TRBJ1-6	TRBV25-1	ASRPGGPGNSPLH
TRBJ2-2	TRBV21-1	ASSYRGIYTGELF
TRBJ1-5	TRBV7-2	ASRRDGGNQPQH